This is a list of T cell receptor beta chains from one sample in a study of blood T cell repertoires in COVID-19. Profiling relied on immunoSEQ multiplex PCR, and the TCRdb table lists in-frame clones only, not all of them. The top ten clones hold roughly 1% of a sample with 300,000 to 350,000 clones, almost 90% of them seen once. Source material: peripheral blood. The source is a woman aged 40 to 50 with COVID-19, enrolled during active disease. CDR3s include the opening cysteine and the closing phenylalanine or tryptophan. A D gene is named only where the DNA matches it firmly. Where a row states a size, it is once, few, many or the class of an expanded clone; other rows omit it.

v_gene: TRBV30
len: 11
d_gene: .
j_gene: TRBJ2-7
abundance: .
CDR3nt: TGTGCCTGGAGTGTAGAGAGCGAGCAGTACTTC
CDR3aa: CAWSVESEQYF

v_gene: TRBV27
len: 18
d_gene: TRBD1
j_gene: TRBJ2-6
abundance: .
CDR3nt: TGTGCCAGCGCTAGACGGGACAGGGGAGCATCTGGGGCCAACGTCCTGACTTTC
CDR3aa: CASARRDRGASGANVLTF

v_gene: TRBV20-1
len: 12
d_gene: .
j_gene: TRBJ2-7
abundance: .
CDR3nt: TGCAGTGCTAATGAGCGGCCCTACGAGCAGTACTTC
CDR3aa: CSANERPYEQYF

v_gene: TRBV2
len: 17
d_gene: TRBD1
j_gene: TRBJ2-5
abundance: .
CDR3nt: TGTGCCAGCAAGTTAGACAGGGGTGGATCGGTTCAAGAGACCCAGTACTTC
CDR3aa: CASKLDRGGSVQETQYF

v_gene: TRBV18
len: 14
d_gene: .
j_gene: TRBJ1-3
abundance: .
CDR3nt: TGTGCCAGCTCACCACTGCGGTCCGGAAACACCATATATTTT
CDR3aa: CASSPLRSGNTIYF

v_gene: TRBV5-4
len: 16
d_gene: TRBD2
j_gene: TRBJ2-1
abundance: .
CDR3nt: TGTGCCAGCAGCCGGGGACTAGCGGGAGACCACAATGAGCAGTTCTTC
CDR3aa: CASSRGLAGDHNEQFF

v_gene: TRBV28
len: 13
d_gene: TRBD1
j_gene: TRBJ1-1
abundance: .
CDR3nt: TGTGCCTGCCGTTTGGGACAGGGGGCTGAAGCTTTCTTT
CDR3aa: CACRLGQGAEAFF

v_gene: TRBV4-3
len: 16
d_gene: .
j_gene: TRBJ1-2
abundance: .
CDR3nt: TGCGCCAGCAGTCAAAACCTCCAGGGCGCCTACTATGGCTACACCTTC
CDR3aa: CASSQNLQGAYYGYTF

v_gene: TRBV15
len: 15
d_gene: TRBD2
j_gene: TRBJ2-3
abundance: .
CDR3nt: TGTGCCACCAGCAGTCCAGCGGGGTGGGCAGATACGCAGTATTTT
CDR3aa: CATSSPAGWADTQYF

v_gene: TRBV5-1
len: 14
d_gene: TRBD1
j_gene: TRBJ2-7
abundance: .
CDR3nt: TGCGCCAGCAGCTTAGGACAGGGACTTGGGGAGCAGTACTTC
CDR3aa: CASSLGQGLGEQYF

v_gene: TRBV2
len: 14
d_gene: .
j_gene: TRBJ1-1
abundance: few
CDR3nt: TGTGCCAGCAGTGTGTATGGGGCCGTCGCTGAAGCTTTCTTT
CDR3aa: CASSVYGAVAEAFF

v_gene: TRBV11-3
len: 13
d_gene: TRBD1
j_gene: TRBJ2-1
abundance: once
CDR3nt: TGTGCCAGCAGCCGGGACAGGGCAGCCGAGCAGTTCTTC
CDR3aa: CASSRDRAAEQFF

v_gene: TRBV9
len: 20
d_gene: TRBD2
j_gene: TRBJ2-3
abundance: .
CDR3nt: TGTGCCAGCAGCGTAGGTCTCGCGGGGGGGCGGTTTTTTCGCACAGATACGCAGTATTTT
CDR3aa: CASSVGLAGGRFFRTDTQYF

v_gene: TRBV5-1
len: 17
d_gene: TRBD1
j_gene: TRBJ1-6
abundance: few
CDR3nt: TGCGCCAGCAGCCCGGGACAGTCGAGCTCCTATAATTCACCCCTCCACTTT
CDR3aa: CASSPGQSSSYNSPLHF

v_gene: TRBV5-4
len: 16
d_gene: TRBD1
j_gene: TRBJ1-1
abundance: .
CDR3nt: TGTGCCAGCAGCTCGGGACAGGGGGCTGTGAACACTGAAGCTTTCTTT
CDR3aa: CASSSGQGAVNTEAFF

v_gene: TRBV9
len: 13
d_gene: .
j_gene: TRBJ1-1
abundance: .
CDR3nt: TGTGCCAGCACTAGAAGGTATGGCACTGAAGCTTTCTTT
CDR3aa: CASTRRYGTEAFF

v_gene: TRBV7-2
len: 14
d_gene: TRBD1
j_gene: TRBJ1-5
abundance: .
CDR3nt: TGTGCCAGCAGCGACAGGGTAGGTAATCAGCCCCAGCATTTT
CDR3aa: CASSDRVGNQPQHF

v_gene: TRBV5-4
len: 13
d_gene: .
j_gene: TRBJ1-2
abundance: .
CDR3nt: TGTGCCAGCAGCCCCCAGGGGAAGGATGGCTACACCTTC
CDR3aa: CASSPQGKDGYTF

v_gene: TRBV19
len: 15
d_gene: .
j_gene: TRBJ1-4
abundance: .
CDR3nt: TGTGCCAGTACACACCGGCCCCGGGTGAATGAAAAACTGTTTTTT
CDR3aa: CASTHRPRVNEKLFF

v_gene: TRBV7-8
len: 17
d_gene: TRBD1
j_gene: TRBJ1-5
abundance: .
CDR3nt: TGTGCCAGCAGCTTAGGTCGGGCAGGGGGTGATGATCAGCCCCAGCATTTT
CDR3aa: CASSLGRAGGDDQPQHF

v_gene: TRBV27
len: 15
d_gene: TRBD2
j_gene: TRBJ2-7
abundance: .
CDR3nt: TGTGCCAGCAGTTTGCAGCTAGCGGGAACTTACGAGCAGTACTTC
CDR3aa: CASSLQLAGTYEQYF

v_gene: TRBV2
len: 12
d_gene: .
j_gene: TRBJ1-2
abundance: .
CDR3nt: TGTGCCAGCAGTGCTCAGAACTATGGCTACACCTTC
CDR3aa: CASSAQNYGYTF

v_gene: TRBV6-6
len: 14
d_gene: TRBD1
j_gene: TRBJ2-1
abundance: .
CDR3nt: TGTGCCAGCACCGGGACAGGGCTCTACAATGAGCAGTTCTTC
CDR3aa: CASTGTGLYNEQFF

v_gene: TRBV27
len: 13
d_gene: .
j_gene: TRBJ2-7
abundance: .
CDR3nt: TGTGCCAGCAGCTCCGTCTACTCCTACGAGCAGTACTTC
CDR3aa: CASSSVYSYEQYF

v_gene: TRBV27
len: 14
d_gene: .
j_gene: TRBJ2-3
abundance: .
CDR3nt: TGTGCCAGCAGTTTAAGCGGGAGCACAGATACGCAGTATTTT
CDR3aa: CASSLSGSTDTQYF

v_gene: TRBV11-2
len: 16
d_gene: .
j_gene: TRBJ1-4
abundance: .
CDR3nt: TGTGCCAGCAGCAAAATAAATCGGTTACAGAGTGAAAAACTGTTTTTT
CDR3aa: CASSKINRLQSEKLFF

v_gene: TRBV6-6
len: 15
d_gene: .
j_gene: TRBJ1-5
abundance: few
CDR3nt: TGTGCCAGCAGTGGGGCGCAGGTGCTCAATCAGCCCCAGCATTTT
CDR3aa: CASSGAQVLNQPQHF

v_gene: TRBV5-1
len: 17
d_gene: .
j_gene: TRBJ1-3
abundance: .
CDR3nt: TGCGCCAGCAGCTCGGCGGGGGGCTTGAGCTCTGGAAACACCATATATTTT
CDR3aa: CASSSAGGLSSGNTIYF

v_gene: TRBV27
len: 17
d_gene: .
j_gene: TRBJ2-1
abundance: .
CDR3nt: TGTGCCAGCAGTTTGGGGAACGTAGCGGTCGGCTACAATGAGCAGTTCTTC
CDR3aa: CASSLGNVAVGYNEQFF